Listed below are T cell receptor beta chains from one sample, sequenced in a study of shared clonotypes between healthy human individuals. Data came from immunoSEQ multiplex PCR; TCRdb stores just in-frame clones and leaves some out. The sample shows a few million clones, approximately 90% of them seen only once. Sequencing input: naive CD4+ T cells sorted from blood. These receptors all come from a young man in good health. Each CDR3 is given with its conserved first and last residue. The order of the fields is J gene, D gene, clone size, V gene, CDR3 protein, CDR3 DNA. D genes are given only for firm matches. Only part of the rows carry a size: once, few, many, or a class if the clone is expanded.

TRBJ2-7	-	-	TRBV6-6	CASSPQTSISYEQYF	TGTGCCAGCAGTCCCCAGACTAGTATATCCTACGAGCAGTACTTC
TRBJ1-2	TRBD1	-	TRBV5-6	CASSFSDREIYGYTF	TGTGCCAGCAGCTTCTCGGACAGGGAAATATATGGCTACACCTTC
TRBJ1-1	TRBD1	-	TRBV5-5	CASSPSRQGGAFF	TGTGCCAGCAGCCCTTCCCGACAGGGAGGAGCTTTCTTT
TRBJ1-5	-	-	TRBV6-5	CASSYSKGAGQPQHF	TGTGCCAGCAGTTACTCGAAAGGGGCGGGTCAGCCCCAGCATTTT
TRBJ2-1	TRBD1	-	TRBV19	CATSLRGREDEQFF	TGTGCCACTTCCCTCAGGGGGCGCGAGGATGAGCAGTTCTTC
TRBJ1-2	TRBD1	-	TRBV5-1	CASSAGTVYGYTF	TGCGCCAGCAGCGCCGGGACAGTCTATGGCTACACCTTC
TRBJ2-7	TRBD2	-	TRBV23-1	CASSRRLAGAASYEQYF	TGCGCCAGCAGTCGCAGGCTAGCGGGGGCCGCGTCCTACGAGCAGTACTTC
TRBJ1-1	-	-	TRBV18	CASSSVGTEAFF	TGTGCCAGCTCGAGTGTAGGGACAGAAGCTTTCTTT
TRBJ2-1	-	-	TRBV19	CASSTAVNEQFF	TGTGCCAGTAGTACCGCCGTAAATGAGCAGTTCTTC
TRBJ1-1	TRBD1	-	TRBV5-4	CASTSRAPGGTEAFF	TGTGCCAGCACCTCGCGCGCCCCAGGGGGAACTGAAGCTTTCTTT
TRBJ2-7	TRBD1	-	TRBV5-1	CASSLGQSYEQYF	TGCGCCAGCAGCCTGGGACAGTCCTACGAGCAGTACTTC
TRBJ2-1	TRBD1	-	TRBV5-4	CASSQRGQGVGNEQFF	TGTGCCAGCAGCCAGCGCGGACAGGGGGTCGGGAATGAGCAGTTCTTC
TRBJ2-7	TRBD1	-	TRBV18	CASSPLTGDEQYF	TGTGCCAGCTCACCACTAACAGGGGACGAGCAGTACTTC
TRBJ2-7	-	-	TRBV5-6	CASSLGRFFYEQYF	TGTGCCAGCAGCTTGGGGCGTTTTTTCTACGAGCAGTACTTC
TRBJ2-4	TRBD1	-	TRBV27	CASSLEPPDRGGPWAKNIQYF	TGTGCCAGCAGTTTGGAACCCCCGGACAGGGGGGGGCCTTGGGCCAAAAACATTCAGTACTTC
TRBJ2-3	-	-	TRBV5-4	CASSLVSREDTQYF	TGTGCCAGCAGCTTAGTATCCCGGGAAGATACGCAGTATTTT
TRBJ1-3	-	-	TRBV19	CASSTGVRNTIYF	TGTGCCAGTAGTACGGGAGTTCGAAACACCATATATTTT
TRBJ1-2	-	-	TRBV7-8	CASSLGQSGGYTF	TGTGCCAGCAGCTTGGGGCAGTCAGGTGGCTACACCTTC
TRBJ1-6	-	-	TRBV2	CASKDFGLPPLHF	TGTGCCAGCAAGGACTTTGGGTTGCCACCCCTCCACTTT
TRBJ2-1	-	-	TRBV28	CASSLLGKGLFF	TGTGCCAGCAGTTTATTGGGCAAAGGGCTGTTCTTC
TRBJ1-2	TRBD1	-	TRBV28	CASSKTGEDYGYTF	TGTGCCAGCAGCAAGACAGGGGAAGACTATGGCTACACCTTC
TRBJ1-3	-	once	TRBV7-2	CASTSLGSGNTIYF	TGTGCCAGCACCTCTTTAGGGTCTGGAAACACCATATATTTT
TRBJ2-7	-	-	TRBV11-1	CASSLGGGEQYF	TGTGCCAGCAGCTTAGGGGGCGGCGAGCAGTACTTC
TRBJ2-7	-	-	TRBV11-2	CASSSRRNTPAYEQYF	TGTGCCAGCAGCTCAAGGCGGAATACTCCCGCCTACGAGCAGTACTTC
TRBJ2-2	TRBD2	once	TRBV7-2	CASSDGTSGNTGELFF	TGTGCCAGCAGCGACGGGACTAGCGGGAACACCGGGGAGCTGTTTTTT
TRBJ2-5	TRBD1	-	TRBV4-3	CASSQDNRGQETQYF	TGCGCCAGCAGCCAAGATAACAGGGGGCAAGAGACCCAGTACTTC
TRBJ2-4	-	-	TRBV6-6	CASRRDGGKNIQYF	TGTGCCAGCAGGAGGGACGGAGGTAAAAACATTCAGTACTTC
TRBJ2-5	-	-	TRBV30	CAWSGETQYF	TGTGCCTGGTCCGGGGAGACCCAGTACTTC
TRBJ1-2	-	-	TRBV6-1	CASSNYGYTF	TGTGCCAGCAGCAATTATGGCTACACCTTC
TRBJ1-1	-	-	TRBV6-6	CASRAGGTTEAFF	TGTGCCAGCCGGGCCGGCGGGACCACTGAAGCTTTCTTT
TRBJ1-5	TRBD1	-	TRBV6-6	CATNTGDQPQHF	TGTGCCACAAACACAGGGGATCAGCCCCAGCATTTT
TRBJ2-3	TRBD2	-	TRBV18	CASSIPRGAISTSTDTQYF	TGTGCCAGCTCAATTCCGCGGGGGGCCATAAGCACAAGCACAGATACGCAGTATTTT
TRBJ2-1	-	-	TRBV11-2	CASSLGERSSYNEQFF	TGTGCCAGCAGCTTAGGGGAAAGGAGCTCCTACAATGAGCAGTTCTTC
TRBJ1-2	TRBD1	-	TRBV29-1	CSVETGKEDGYTF	TGCAGCGTTGAGACAGGGAAAGAAGATGGCTACACCTTC
TRBJ1-6	-	few	TRBV7-9	CASSLASSYNSPLHF	TGTGCCAGCAGCTTAGCGAGCTCCTATAATTCACCCCTCCACTTT
TRBJ2-7	-	-	TRBV10-3	CAISADRGGEQYF	TGTGCCATCAGTGCAGACAGGGGAGGGGAGCAGTACTTC
TRBJ1-4	TRBD1	-	TRBV6-1	CASRGDRYEKLFF	TGTGCCAGCAGGGGGGACAGGTATGAAAAACTGTTTTTT
TRBJ2-7	TRBD1	-	TRBV6-5	CASSFGTGVSYEQYF	TGTGCCAGCAGCTTCGGGACAGGGGTCTCCTACGAGCAGTACTTC
TRBJ1-5	-	-	TRBV30	CAWSGQDHQPQHF	TGTGCCTGGAGTGGACAGGACCATCAGCCCCAGCATTTT
TRBJ2-7	TRBD2	-	TRBV5-6	CASSQPGGSYEQYF	TGTGCCAGCAGCCAACCCGGGGGGTCCTACGAGCAGTACTTC
TRBJ1-1	-	once	TRBV6-6	CASRRDLNTEAFF	TGTGCCAGCAGAAGGGACTTGAACACTGAAGCTTTCTTT
TRBJ2-5	TRBD2	-	TRBV19	CASSTGLAGGGETQYF	TGTGCCAGTAGCACGGGACTAGCGGGAGGTGGAGAGACCCAGTACTTC
TRBJ1-1	-	-	TRBV5-6	CASSPFWRGRGAEAFF	TGTGCCAGCAGCCCTTTCTGGCGGGGGCGCGGAGCTGAAGCTTTCTTT